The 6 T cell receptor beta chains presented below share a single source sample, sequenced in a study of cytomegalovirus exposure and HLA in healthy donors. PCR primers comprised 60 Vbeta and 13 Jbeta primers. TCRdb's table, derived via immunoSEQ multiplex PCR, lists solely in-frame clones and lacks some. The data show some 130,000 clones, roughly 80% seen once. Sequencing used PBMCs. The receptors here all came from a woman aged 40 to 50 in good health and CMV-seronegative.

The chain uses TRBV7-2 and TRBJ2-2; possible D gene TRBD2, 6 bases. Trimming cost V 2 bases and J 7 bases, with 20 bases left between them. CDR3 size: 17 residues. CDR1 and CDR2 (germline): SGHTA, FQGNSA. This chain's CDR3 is CASSLPRGSGLIGELFF. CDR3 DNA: TGTGCCAGCAGCTTACCCCGGGGTAGCGGCCTTATCGGGGAGCTGTTTTTT.

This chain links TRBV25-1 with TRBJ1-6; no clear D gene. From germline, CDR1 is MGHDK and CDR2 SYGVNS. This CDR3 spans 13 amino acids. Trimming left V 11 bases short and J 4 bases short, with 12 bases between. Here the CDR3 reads CAASRGYNSPLHF. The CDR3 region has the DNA TGTGCCGCATCCCGAGGTTATAATTCACCCCTCCACTTT.

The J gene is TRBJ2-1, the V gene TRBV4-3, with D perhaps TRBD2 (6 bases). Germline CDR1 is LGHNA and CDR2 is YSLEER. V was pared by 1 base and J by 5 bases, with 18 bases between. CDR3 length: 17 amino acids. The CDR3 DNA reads TGCGCCAGCAGCCAAGGGGTCCGGGACTGGGAAGACAATGAGCAGTTCTTC. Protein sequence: CASSQGVRDWEDNEQFF.

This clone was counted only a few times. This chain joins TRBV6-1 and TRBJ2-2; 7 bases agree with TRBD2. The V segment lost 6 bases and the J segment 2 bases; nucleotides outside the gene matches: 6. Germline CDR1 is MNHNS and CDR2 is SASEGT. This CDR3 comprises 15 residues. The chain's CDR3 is CASSALAVNTGELFF. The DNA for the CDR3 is TGTGCCAGCAGCGCTCTAGCGGTAAACACCGGGGAGCTGTTTTTT.

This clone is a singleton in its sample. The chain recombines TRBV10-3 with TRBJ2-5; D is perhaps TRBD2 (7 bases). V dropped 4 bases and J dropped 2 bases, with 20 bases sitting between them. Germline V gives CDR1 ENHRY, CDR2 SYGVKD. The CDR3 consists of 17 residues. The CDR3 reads CAISAEWRGRGQETQYF. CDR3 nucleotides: TGTGCCATCAGTGCCGAGTGGCGGGGGCGGGGGCAAGAGACCCAGTACTTC.

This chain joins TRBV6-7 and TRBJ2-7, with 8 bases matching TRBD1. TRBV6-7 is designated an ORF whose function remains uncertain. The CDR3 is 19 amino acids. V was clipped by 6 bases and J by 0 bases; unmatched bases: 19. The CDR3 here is CASSPFGGTGATISYEQYF. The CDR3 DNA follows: TGTGCCAGCAGCCCTTTTGGGGGGACAGGTGCCACCATCTCCTACGAGCAGTACTTC.